This T cell receptor (beta chain) was sequenced for a study of T cells in Graves' hyperthyroidism and ophthalmopathy. Study observations and caveats: The model predicted ophthalmopathy a median roughly six months before onset.

CDR1 MNHEY and CDR2 SMNVEV come from the germline V gene (reference sequence). This CDR3 contains 13 residues. V lost 7 bases and J 2 bases, leaving 6 bases between the germline ends. Concerning this clonotype itself: Its matching antigen is unknown.

There were TCR beta CDR3 regions amplified from RNA transcripts. A first-round RT-PCR of the TCR CDR3 used the HTBI primer set. Using its own MiXCR run on the multiplex PCR reads, TCRdb lists one record per CDR3 protein. The sample records hundreds of thousands of distinct CDR3 sequences, roughly 19% being singletons. The study included ophthalmopathy patients with Clinical Activity Score at least 3, NOSPECS grade at least 4 and duration under 3 months. Not enrolled were patients with uncontrolled infection, other autoimmune disease, pregnancy or lactation. Sample: blood. The sequence was obtained from a man in his fifties with Graves' ophthalmopathy. V is TRBV27 and J is TRBJ1-6; no definite D call. DNA of the CDR3: TGTGCCAGCAAAGGCCCCTATAATTCACCCCTCCACTTT. It yields the protein CASKGPYNSPLHF.